Listed here is a single TCR beta chain. Its specificity is not known. The data derive from a study of cytomegalovirus exposure and HLA in healthy donors. Broader study findings: TCR beta V segments were, for the most part, productive about 87% or about 30% of the time in an earlier analysis.

Germline lookup yields CDR1 MDHEN and CDR2 SYDVKM. Trimming removed 3 bases at V and 7 bases at J, with 6 bases between. The CDR3 spans 11 residues. PCR amplification relied on 60 Vbeta primers (plus 13 Jbeta primers). Libraries were prepared by immunoSEQ multiplex PCR; TCRdb keeps only in-frame clonotypes and omits some of them. This sample's table reports about 39,000 clones. Input material: PBMCs. The sequence was obtained from a male donor in good health and CMV-seronegative. The chain uses TRBV28 and TRBJ1-2; no definite D call. This chain's CDR3 is CASSFLFGYTF. In DNA, the CDR3 is TGTGCCAGCAGTTTTCTTTTTGGCTACACCTTC.